This TCR beta chain comes out of a study of T-cell reconstitution after alpha-beta-depleted transplantation in children. During its preparation, the TCRbeta library received unique molecular identifiers. Each CDR3 protein gets one entry after TCRdb re-called the PCR reads with MiXCR. Of around 360,000 distinct CDR3 sequences listed, about 9.3% were seen once; the top ten hold around 2.5%. This clonotype turned up a few times. Germline V gene lookup returns CDR1 ENHRY and CDR2 SYGVKD. The CDR3 totals 16 residues. J lost 6 bases, V lost 2 bases, and 6 bases had no gene match. The specimen was PBMCs from the stem cell graft donor, collected from the stem cell graft. The gene calls are TRBV10-3 and TRBJ2-2; 10 positions match TRBD2. The receptor was isolated from a human donor who donated a stem cell graft to a child with acute lymphoblastic leukemia. Here the CDR3 DNA reads TGTGCCATCAGTGAGCCTAGCGGGAGAGTCTCCGGGGAGCTGTTTTTT. Translated: CAISEPSGRVSGELFF.